Below, one T cell receptor (beta chain) is given with its context. Its antigen is undetermined. The sample comes from a study of T cell responses to AZD1222 COVID-19 vaccine. Looking at the study overall: Second-dose intervals near 4 or 12 weeks were combined. Findings and limits, study-wide: White British ancestry dominated among donors, who included more females, and clonal diversity was possibly underestimated.

Profiled with immunoSEQ multiplex PCR; TCRdb holds only in-frame clones, not every one. In the table there are about 140,000 clones, 92% of which are singletons. Trimming pared 1 base from V and 5 bases from J, leaving 17 bases between. Germline assignment: CDR1 SEHNR and CDR2 FQNEAQ (reference sequence). CDR3 length equals 16 residues. This TCR came from an adult in good health. Sample: peripheral blood, taken on day 0 of AZD1222 vaccination. The chain carries TRBV7-9 and TRBJ1-1; D is ambiguous. The CDR3: CASSLVPDGRTTEAFF. As DNA, the CDR3 is TGTGCCAGCAGCTTAGTCCCGGACGGCAGAACGACTGAAGCTTTCTTT.